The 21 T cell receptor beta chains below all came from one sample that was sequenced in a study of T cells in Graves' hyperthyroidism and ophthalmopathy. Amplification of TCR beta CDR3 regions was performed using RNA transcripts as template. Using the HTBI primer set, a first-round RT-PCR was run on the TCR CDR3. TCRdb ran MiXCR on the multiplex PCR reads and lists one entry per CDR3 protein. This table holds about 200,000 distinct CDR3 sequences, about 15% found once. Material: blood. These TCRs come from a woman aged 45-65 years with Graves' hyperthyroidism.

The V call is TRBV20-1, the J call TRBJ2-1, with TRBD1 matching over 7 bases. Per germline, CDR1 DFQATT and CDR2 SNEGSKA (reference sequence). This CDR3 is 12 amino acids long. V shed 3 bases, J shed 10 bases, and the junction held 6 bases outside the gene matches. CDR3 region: CSARGQRLEQFF. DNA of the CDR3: TGCAGTGCTAGGGGACAGAGGCTGGAGCAGTTCTTC.

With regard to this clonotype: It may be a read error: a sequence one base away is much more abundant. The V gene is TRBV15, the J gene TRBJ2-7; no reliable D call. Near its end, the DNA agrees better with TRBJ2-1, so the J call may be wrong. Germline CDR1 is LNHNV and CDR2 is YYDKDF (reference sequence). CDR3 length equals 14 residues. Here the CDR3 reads CATSRERSSYEQFF. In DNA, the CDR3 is TGTGCCACCAGCAGAGAGCGGAGCTCCTACGAGCAGTTCTTC.

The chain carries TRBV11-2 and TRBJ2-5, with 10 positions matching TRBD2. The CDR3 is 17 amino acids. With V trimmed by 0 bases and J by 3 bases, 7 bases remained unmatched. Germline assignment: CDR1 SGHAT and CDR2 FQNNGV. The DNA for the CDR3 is TGTGCCAGCAGCTTAGATCTCAATAGCGGGAGGAAAGAGACCCAGTACTTC. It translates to CASSLDLNSGRKETQYF.

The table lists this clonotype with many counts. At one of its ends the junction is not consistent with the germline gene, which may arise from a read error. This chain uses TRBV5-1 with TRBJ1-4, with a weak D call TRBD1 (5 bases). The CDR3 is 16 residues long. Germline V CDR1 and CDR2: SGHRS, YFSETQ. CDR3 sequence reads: CASCLGVGRIGEKLFF. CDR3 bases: TGCGCCAGCTGCTTGGGCGTGGGACGGATAGGTGAAAAACTGTTTTTT. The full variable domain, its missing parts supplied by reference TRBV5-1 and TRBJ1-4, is KAGVTQTPRYLIKTRGQQVTLSCSPISGHRSVSWYQQTPGQGLQFLFEYFSETQRNKGNFPGRFSGRQFSNSRSEMNVSTLELGDSALYLCASCLGVGRIGEKLFFGSGTQLSVL.

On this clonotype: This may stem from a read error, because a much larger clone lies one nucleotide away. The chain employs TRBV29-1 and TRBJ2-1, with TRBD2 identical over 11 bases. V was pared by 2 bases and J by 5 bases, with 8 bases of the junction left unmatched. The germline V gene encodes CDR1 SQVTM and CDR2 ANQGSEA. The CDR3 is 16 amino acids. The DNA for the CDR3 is TGCAGCGTTGAAACGACCGGGACTAGCGGCCACAATGAGCAGTTCTTC. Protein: CSVETTGTSGHNEQFF.

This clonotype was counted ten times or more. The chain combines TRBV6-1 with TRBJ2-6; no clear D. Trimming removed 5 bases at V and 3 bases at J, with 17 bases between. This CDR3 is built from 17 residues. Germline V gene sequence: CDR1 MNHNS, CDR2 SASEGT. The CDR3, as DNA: TGTGCCAGCAGTTGGAGCGTAGGGATCGGTGGGGCCAACGTCCTGACTTTC. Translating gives CASSWSVGIGGANVLTF.

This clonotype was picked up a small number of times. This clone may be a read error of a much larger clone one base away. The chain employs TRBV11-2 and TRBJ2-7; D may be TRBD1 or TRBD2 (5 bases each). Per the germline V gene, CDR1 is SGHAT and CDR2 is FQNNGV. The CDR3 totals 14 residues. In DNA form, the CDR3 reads TGTGCCGGCAGCGCCGTGGGGGAGAGGAACGAGCAGTACTTC. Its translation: CAGSAVGERNEQYF. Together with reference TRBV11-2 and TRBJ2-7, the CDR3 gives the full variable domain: EAGVAQSPRYKIIEKRQSVAFWCNPISGHATLYWYQQILGQGPKLLIQFQNNGVVDDSQLPKDRFSAERLKGVDSTLKIQPAKLEDSAVYLCAGSAVGERNEQYFGPGTRLTVT.

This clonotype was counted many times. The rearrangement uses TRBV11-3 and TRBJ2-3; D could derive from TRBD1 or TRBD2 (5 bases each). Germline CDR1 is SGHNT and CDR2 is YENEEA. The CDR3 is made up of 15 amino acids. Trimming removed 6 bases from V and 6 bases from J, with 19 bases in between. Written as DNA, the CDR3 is TGTGCCAGCAGGTTCGGGACGACCTTGGCGGATACGCAGTATTTT. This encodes CASRFGTTLADTQYF.

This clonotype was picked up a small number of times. The CDR3 sequence: CSARPGLGLYEQYF. The CDR3 coding sequence is TGCAGTGCTCGACCGGGACTAGGCCTCTACGAGCAGTACTTC. The rearrangement joins TRBV20-1 to TRBJ2-7; 8 bases are a match to TRBD2. Trimming took 5 bases from V and 3 from J; bases not matched to a gene: 9. This CDR3 has 14 residues. CDR1 and CDR2 (germline): DFQATT, SNEGSKA (reference sequence).

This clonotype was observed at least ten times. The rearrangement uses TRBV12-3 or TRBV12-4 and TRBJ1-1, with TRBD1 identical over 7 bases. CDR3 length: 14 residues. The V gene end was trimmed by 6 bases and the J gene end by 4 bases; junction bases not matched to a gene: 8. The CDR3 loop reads CASSPTGPGTEAFF. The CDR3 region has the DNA TGTGCCAGCAGCCCGACAGGGCCTGGCACTGAAGCTTTCTTT.

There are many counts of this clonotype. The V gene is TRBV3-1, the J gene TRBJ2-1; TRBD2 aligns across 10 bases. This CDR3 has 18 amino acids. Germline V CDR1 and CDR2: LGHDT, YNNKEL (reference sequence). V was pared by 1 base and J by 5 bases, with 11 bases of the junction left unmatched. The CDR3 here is CASSQGGWSSGRNNEQFF. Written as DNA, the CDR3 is TGTGCCAGCAGCCAAGGAGGGTGGTCTAGCGGGAGAAACAATGAGCAGTTCTTC.

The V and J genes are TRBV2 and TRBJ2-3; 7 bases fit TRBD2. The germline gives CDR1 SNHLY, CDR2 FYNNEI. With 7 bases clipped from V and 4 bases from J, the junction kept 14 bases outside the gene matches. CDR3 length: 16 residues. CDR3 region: CASKLLADPLADTQYF. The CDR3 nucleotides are TGTGCCAGCAAACTTCTAGCGGACCCACTCGCAGATACGCAGTATTTT. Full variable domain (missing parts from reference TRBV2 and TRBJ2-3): EPEVTQTPSHQVTQMGQEVILRCVPISNHLYFYWYRQILGQKVEFLVSFYNNEISEKSEIFDDQFSVERPDGSNFTLKIRSTKLEDSAMYFCASKLLADPLADTQYFGPGTRLTVL.

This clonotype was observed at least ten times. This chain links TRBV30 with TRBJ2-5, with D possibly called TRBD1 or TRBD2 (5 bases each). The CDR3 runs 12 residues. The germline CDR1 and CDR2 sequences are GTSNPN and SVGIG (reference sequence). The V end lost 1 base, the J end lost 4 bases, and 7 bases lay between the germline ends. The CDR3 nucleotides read TGTGCCTGGAGTGCTGGGGGAGAGACCCAGTACTTC. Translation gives CAWSAGGETQYF. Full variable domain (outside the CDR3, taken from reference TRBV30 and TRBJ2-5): SQTIHQWPATLVQPVGSPLSLECTVEGTSNPNLYWYRQAAGRGLQLLFYSVGIGQISSEVPQNLSASRPQDRQFILSSKKLLLSDSGFYLCAWSAGGETQYFGPGTRLLVL.

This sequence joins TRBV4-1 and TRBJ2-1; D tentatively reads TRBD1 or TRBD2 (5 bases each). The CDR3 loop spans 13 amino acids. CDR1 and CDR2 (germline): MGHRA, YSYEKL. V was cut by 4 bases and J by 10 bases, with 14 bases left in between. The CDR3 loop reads CASSRPRDPEQFF. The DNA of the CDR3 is TGCGCCAGCAGCCGTCCCCGGGACCCCGAGCAGTTCTTC.

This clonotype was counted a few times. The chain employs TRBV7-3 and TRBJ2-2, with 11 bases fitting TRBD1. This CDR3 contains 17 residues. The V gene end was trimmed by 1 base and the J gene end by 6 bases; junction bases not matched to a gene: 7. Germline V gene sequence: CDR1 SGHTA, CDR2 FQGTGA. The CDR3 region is CASSLNPGTGGSGELFF. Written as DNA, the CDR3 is TGTGCCAGCAGCTTAAACCCAGGGACAGGGGGGTCCGGGGAGCTGTTTTTT.

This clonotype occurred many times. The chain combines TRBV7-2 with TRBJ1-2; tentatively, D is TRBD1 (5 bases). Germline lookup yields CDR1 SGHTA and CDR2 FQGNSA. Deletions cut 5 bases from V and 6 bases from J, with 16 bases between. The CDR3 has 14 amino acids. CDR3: CASSPSSGKDGYTF. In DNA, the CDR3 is TGTGCCAGCAGCCCTAGTTCAGGGAAGGATGGCTACACCTTC.

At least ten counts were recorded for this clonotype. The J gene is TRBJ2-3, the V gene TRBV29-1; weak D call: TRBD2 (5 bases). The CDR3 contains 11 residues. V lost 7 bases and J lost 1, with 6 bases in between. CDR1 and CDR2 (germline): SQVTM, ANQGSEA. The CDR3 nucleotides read TGCAGCGGTAGCGGCACAGATACGCAGTATTTT. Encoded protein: CSGSGTDTQYF.

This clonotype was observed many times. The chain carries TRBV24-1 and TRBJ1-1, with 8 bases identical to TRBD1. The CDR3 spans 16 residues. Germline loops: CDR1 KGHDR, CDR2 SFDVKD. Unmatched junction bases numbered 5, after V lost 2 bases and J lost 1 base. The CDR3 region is CATSDYLGTGNTEAFF. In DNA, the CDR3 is TGTGCCACCAGTGATTACCTGGGGACAGGGAACACTGAAGCTTTCTTT.

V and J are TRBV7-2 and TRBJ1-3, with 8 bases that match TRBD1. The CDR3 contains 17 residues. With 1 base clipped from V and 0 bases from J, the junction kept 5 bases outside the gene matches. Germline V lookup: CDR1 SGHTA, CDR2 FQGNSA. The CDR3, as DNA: TGTGCCAGCAGCTTAGGGAGCACAGGGGGCTCTGGAAACACCATATATTTT. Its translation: CASSLGSTGGSGNTIYF.

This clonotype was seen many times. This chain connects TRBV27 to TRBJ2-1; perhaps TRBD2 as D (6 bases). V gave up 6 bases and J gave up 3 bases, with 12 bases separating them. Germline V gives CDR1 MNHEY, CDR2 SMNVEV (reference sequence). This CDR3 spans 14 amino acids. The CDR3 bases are TGTGCCAGCAGGCTTAGCGGATACTACAATGAGCAGTTCTTC. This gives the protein CASRLSGYYNEQFF.

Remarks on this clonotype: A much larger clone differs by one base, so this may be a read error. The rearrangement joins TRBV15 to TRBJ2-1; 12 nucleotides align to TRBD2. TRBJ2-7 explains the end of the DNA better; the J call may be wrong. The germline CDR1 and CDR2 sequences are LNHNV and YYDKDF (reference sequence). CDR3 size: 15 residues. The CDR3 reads CATSRSSGRGNEQYF. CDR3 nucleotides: TGTGCCACCAGCAGATCTAGCGGGAGGGGGAATGAGCAGTACTTC.